A single T cell receptor (beta chain) is shown here with its context. Antigen unknown. A far larger clone differs by one base, so this is likely a read error. This record comes from a study of regulatory T cells in long-lasting Graves disease. Findings and caveats of the study: TCR diversity in persistent Graves' patients was below that of newly diagnosed ones. Accuracy was perhaps lowered by the small sample size.

Sequencing libraries for TCR beta were prepared with iRepertoire HTBI primers and Arm-PCR of CDR3 regions. TCRdb re-called the multiplex PCR reads with MiXCR, one entry per CDR3 protein. The table includes 500,000 or so distinct CDR3 sequences, roughly 15% detected once. Regarding time point: newly diagnosed GD, antithyroid drugs for less than 3 months. The TCR library used RNA extracted from PBMCs. In addition, the sample was reused for a study of T cells in Graves' hyperthyroidism and ophthalmopathy.

The material sequenced was peripheral blood mononuclear cells (PBMCs), taken at new diagnosis, from a patient treated with antithyroid drugs. The receptor was derived from a man aged 40-50 years with Graves disease.

The CDR3 reads CASSQLGEQFF. The DNA of the CDR3 is TGTGCCAGCAGCCAACTGGGCGAGCAGTTCTTC. V and J are TRBV3-1 and TRBJ2-1; D not certain. Germline lookup yields CDR1 LGHDT and CDR2 YNNKEL (reference sequence). This CDR3 spans 11 amino acids. V lost 2 bases to trimming and J lost 10 bases, with 6 bases between them.